This entry lists 25 T cell receptor beta chains sequenced from one sample in a study of T cell responses to AZD1222 COVID-19 vaccine. Here immunoSEQ multiplex PCR was the method, and the copy in TCRdb shows in-frame clones only, minus some. In the table there are about 130,000 clones, about 90% of which are singletons. Sequencing used peripheral blood, obtained on day 0 of AZD1222 vaccination. The receptor source for this set is an adult in good health.

The V gene is TRBV7-6, the J gene TRBJ2-7, with TRBD2 identical over 8 bases. CDR1 is SGHVS, CDR2 FNYEAQ, per germline. Trimming cost V 1 base and J 6 bases; bases outside gene matches: 11. The CDR3 covers 16 residues. The CDR3 DNA reads TGTGCCAGCAGCTTAGATATAGCGGGAAGTGGCAGCGAGCAGTACTTC. This sequence encodes CASSLDIAGSGSEQYF.

J is TRBJ2-1 and V is TRBV18, with a tentative D call TRBD2 (6 bases). The germline V gene has CDR1 KGHSH and CDR2 LQKENI. The CDR3 contains 15 residues. V was pared by 6 bases and J by 9 bases, with 21 bases between. The CDR3, as DNA: TGTGCCAGCTCTCGAACCAATCTGCGGGGCACTGAGCAGTTCTTC. Translating gives CASSRTNLRGTEQFF.

This chain connects TRBV5-4 to TRBJ2-7; 8 bases align to TRBD1. With 3 bases clipped from V and 2 bases from J, the junction kept 10 bases outside the gene matches. CDR1 is SGHNT, CDR2 YYREEE, per germline (reference sequence). CDR3 length: 16 residues. This CDR3 is CASSSFGGDRTYEQYF. The CDR3 DNA sequence: TGTGCCAGCAGCTCGTTCGGAGGGGACAGGACCTACGAGCAGTACTTC.

The rearrangement joins TRBV11-2 to TRBJ2-1, with D perhaps TRBD1 (6 bases). Trimming took 5 bases from V and 8 from J, leaving 16 bases between them. The CDR3 is made up of 14 amino acids. Germline V lookup: CDR1 SGHAT, CDR2 FQNNGV. The CDR3 region has the DNA TGTGCCAGCAGCGGTCAGGGGAAGGCCGATGAGCAGTTCTTC. Encoded protein: CASSGQGKADEQFF.

J is TRBJ2-1 and V is TRBV2, with TRBD2 matching 8 bases. CDR1 and CDR2 (germline): SNHLY, FYNNEI. This CDR3 is 14 amino acids long. V shed 10 bases, J shed 3 bases, and the junction held 8 bases outside the gene matches. This CDR3 reads CATIGGTSYNEQFF. The CDR3 DNA follows: TGTGCCACCATCGGGGGGACTAGCTACAATGAGCAGTTCTTC. Combining the CDR3 with reference TRBV2 and TRBJ2-1 gives the whole variable domain EPEVTQTPSHQVTQMGQEVILRCVPISNHLYFYWYRQILGQKVEFLVSFYNNEISEKSEIFDDQFSVERPDGSNFTLKIRSTKLEDSAMYFCATIGGTSYNEQFFGPGTRLTVL.

The genes are TRBV6-5 and TRBJ1-2; tentative D call: TRBD1 (6 bases). The CDR3 totals 14 residues. Per germline, CDR1 MNHEY and CDR2 SVGAGI. V was cut by 10 bases and J by 8 bases, with 23 bases left in between. CDR3 in DNA: TGTGCCAACGACAGGTTCCAAACCGTGGGGGGCTACACCTTC. Its translation is CANDRFQTVGGYTF.

This chain joins TRBV11-3 and TRBJ2-1; TRBD1 is a possible D gene (5 bases). Germline CDR1 is SGHNT and CDR2 is YENEEA. CDR3 length: 16 amino acids. Trimming left V 1 base short and J 7 bases short, with 17 bases between. The CDR3 DNA reads TGTGCCAGCAGCTTAGGTGGGGCCGAATTATGGAATGAGCAGTTCTTC. Its protein product is CASSLGGAELWNEQFF. Complete variable domain (other parts from reference TRBV11-3 and TRBJ2-1): EAGVVQSPRYKIIEKKQPVAFWCNPISGHNTLYWYLQNLGQGPELLIRYENEEAVDDSQLPKDRFSAERLKGVDSTLKIQPAELGDSAVYLCASSLGGAELWNEQFFGPGTRLTVL.

A few counts support this clone. This rearrangement joins TRBV9 to TRBJ1-2, with 7 bases identical to TRBD1. This CDR3 is built from 15 residues. Germline V gene sequence: CDR1 SGDLS, CDR2 YYNGEE. J lost 3 bases, V lost 5 bases, and 10 bases had no gene match. In DNA form, the CDR3 reads TGTGCCAGCAGTCCCAGTGGGGACAGCGACTATGGCTACACCTTC. Translation: CASSPSGDSDYGYTF.

This clone has a single count. The J gene is TRBJ1-2, the V gene TRBV9; D remains ambiguous. CDR1 and CDR2 from the germline V gene are SGDLS and YYNGEE. The CDR3 has 15 amino acids. Trimming cost V 0 bases and J 3 bases, with 12 bases left between them. In DNA form, the CDR3 reads TGTGCCAGCAGCGTAGACAGCGACCCTTACTATGGCTACACCTTC. Amino acid sequence: CASSVDSDPYYGYTF.

The V and J genes are TRBV10-3 and TRBJ2-2, with D tentatively TRBD2 (5 bases). Trimming removed 7 bases at V and 3 bases at J, with 9 bases between. CDR1 is ENHRY, CDR2 SYGVKD, per germline. This CDR3 comprises 13 residues. As DNA, the CDR3 is TGTGCCATCAAGGATAGCGACACCGGGGAGCTGTTTTTT. Amino acid sequence: CAIKDSDTGELFF.

The chain employs TRBV28 and TRBJ2-3, with D tentatively TRBD1 (5 bases). Trimming shortened V by 6 bases and J by 0 bases, and 19 bases separated the two germline ends. The length of the CDR3 is 17 residues. Germline values: CDR1 MDHEN, CDR2 SYDVKM. CDR3 bases: TGTGCCAGCAGCATCCTGTGGGGCGGCCAGAGCACAGATACGCAGTATTTT. This translates into CASSILWGGQSTDTQYF.

V is TRBV29-1 and J is TRBJ1-1; unclear D gene. Looked up from germline, CDR1 is SQVTM and CDR2 is ANQGSEA. Between the trimmed V and J ends, which lost 5 bases and 7 bases, there was a span of 17 bases. The CDR3 has 13 amino acids. The CDR3 DNA reads TGCAGCGTTCTAGATTCGAGGGCAATTGAAGCTTTCTTT. Protein product: CSVLDSRAIEAFF.

This rearrangement joins TRBV15 to TRBJ2-2; TRBD1 matches at 9 bases. V shed 5 bases and J 7 bases; nucleotides not matched to a gene: 8. Germline V CDR1 and CDR2: LNHNV, YYDKDF (reference sequence). The CDR3 has 15 amino acids. CDR3 nucleotide sequence: TGTGCCACCAGCCCCCGGACAGGGGAACACGGGGAGCTGTTTTTT. Protein: CATSPRTGEHGELFF.

This sequence joins TRBV5-6 and TRBJ2-7; D is unclear. The CDR3 is 14 amino acids. Germline CDR1 reads SGHDT; CDR2 reads YYEEEE. V was clipped by 0 bases and J by 0 bases, with 7 bases between them. CDR3 sequence (DNA): TGTGCCAGCAGCTTGGGAAGGTTCTCCTACGAGCAGTACTTC. Protein: CASSLGRFSYEQYF.

The chain has TRBV3-1 (or the pseudogene TRBV3-2) and TRBJ2-1, with D uncertain. CDR1 LGHDT and CDR2 YNNKEL come from the germline V gene (reference sequence). Deletions cut 4 bases from V and 4 bases from J, with 14 bases between. The CDR3 covers 15 residues. The CDR3 nucleotides are TGTGCCAGCAGCCCCACATCTAATTCTTACAATGAGCAGTTCTTC. The encoded protein is CASSPTSNSYNEQFF.

The V call is TRBV27, the J call TRBJ1-1; 8 nucleotides match TRBD1. This CDR3 region has 16 residues. Unmatched junction bases numbered 13, after V lost 5 bases and J lost 5 bases. The V gene's germline CDR1 is MNHEY and CDR2 SMNVEV (reference sequence). The CDR3, as DNA: TGTGCCAGCAGTCCAAATGACAGGGGAGGGTCGACTGAAGCTTTCTTT. This encodes CASSPNDRGGSTEAFF.

V usage is TRBV27 and J usage is TRBJ1-2; D unclear. CDR1 MNHEY and CDR2 SMNVEV come from the germline V gene (reference sequence). This CDR3 has 14 amino acids. With 0 bases removed from V and 6 bases from J, the gap between germline ends came to 11 bases. The CDR3 reads CASSLSGFRNGYTF. As DNA, the CDR3 is TGTGCCAGCAGTTTATCGGGGTTTAGGAATGGCTACACCTTC.

The gene calls are TRBV29-1 and TRBJ2-7; unclear D gene. V was cut by 4 bases and J by 5 bases, with 15 bases left in between. CDR1 and CDR2 from the germline V gene are SQVTM and ANQGSEA. The CDR3 has 13 residues. The CDR3 DNA sequence: TGCAGCGTTGCCTACAGTTTCGTGAACGAGCAGTACTTC. Protein sequence: CSVAYSFVNEQYF.

CDR3 in amino acids: CASSSPATSNYGYTF. CDR3 sequence (DNA): TGTGCCAGCAGTTCACCCGCGACTTCGAACTATGGCTACACCTTC. This chain joins TRBV28 and TRBJ1-2, with D unresolved. CDR3 size: 15 residues. V was cut by 4 bases and J by 2 bases, with 14 bases left in between. Germline values: CDR1 MDHEN, CDR2 SYDVKM.

The V gene is TRBV9, the J gene TRBJ1-1; D possibly corresponds to TRBD1 (6 bases). Trimming stripped 4 bases from V and 0 bases from J, with 13 bases between. This CDR3 has 15 residues. The germline V gene has CDR1 SGDLS and CDR2 YYNGEE. CDR3 coding DNA: TGTGCCAGCAGCCGGGCAGGGGAACTGAACACTGAAGCTTTCTTT. Its translation is CASSRAGELNTEAFF.

The CDR3 DNA is TGCGCCAGCTCCCTGTCCGCAGGATCCCAAGAGACCCAGTACTTC. It encodes CASSLSAGSQETQYF. The chain combines TRBV5-1 with TRBJ2-5; D gene unclear. Trimming left V 7 bases short and J 1 base short, with 17 bases between. CDR3 length: 15 residues. Germline V gene lookup returns CDR1 SGHRS and CDR2 YFSETQ. Looking up the rest from reference TRBV5-1 and TRBJ2-5 gives the full variable domain: KAGVTQTPRYLIKTRGQQVTLSCSPISGHRSVSWYQQTPGQGLQFLFEYFSETQRNKGNFPGRFSGRQFSNSRSEMNVSTLELGDSALYLCASSLSAGSQETQYFGPGTRLLVL.

The V gene is TRBV5-6, the J gene TRBJ2-7, with TRBD1 as a possible D gene (5 bases). The V end was cut by 2 bases, the J end by 1 base, with 10 bases between. The CDR3 is 14 amino acids. In germline, CDR1 is SGHDT, CDR2 YYEEEE. The CDR3 spells CASSFRTTSYEQYF. CDR3 nucleotide sequence: TGTGCCAGCAGCTTCAGGACAACATCCTACGAGCAGTACTTC.

The rearrangement uses TRBV7-9 and TRBJ1-5; 7 bases agree with TRBD1. The CDR3 extends over 15 amino acids. Germline lookup yields CDR1 SEHNR and CDR2 FQNEAQ (reference sequence). Trimming took 5 bases from V and 6 from J; bases not matched to a gene: 10. The CDR3 here is CASSPVGGKIQPQHF. CDR3 bases: TGTGCCAGCAGCCCCGTAGGGGGCAAGATTCAGCCCCAGCATTTT.

The count of this clone is one. This CDR3 reads CASSTGENLYGYTF. CDR3 nucleotides: TGTGCCAGCAGTACGGGGGAAAATCTCTATGGCTACACCTTC. V and J are TRBV27 and TRBJ1-2, with a tentative D call TRBD1 (5 bases). This CDR3 has 14 amino acids. V lost 5 bases to trimming and J lost 4 bases, with 14 bases between them. Germline V gives CDR1 MNHEY, CDR2 SMNVEV (reference sequence).

This chain links TRBV4-2 with TRBJ2-5; D ambiguous. The CDR3 contains 13 residues. V was cut by 2 bases and J by 1 base, with 5 bases left in between. The germline CDR1 and CDR2 sequences are LGHNA and YNFKEQ. The CDR3: CASSQPFQETQYF. Here the CDR3 DNA reads TGTGCCAGCAGCCAACCCTTCCAAGAGACCCAGTACTTC.